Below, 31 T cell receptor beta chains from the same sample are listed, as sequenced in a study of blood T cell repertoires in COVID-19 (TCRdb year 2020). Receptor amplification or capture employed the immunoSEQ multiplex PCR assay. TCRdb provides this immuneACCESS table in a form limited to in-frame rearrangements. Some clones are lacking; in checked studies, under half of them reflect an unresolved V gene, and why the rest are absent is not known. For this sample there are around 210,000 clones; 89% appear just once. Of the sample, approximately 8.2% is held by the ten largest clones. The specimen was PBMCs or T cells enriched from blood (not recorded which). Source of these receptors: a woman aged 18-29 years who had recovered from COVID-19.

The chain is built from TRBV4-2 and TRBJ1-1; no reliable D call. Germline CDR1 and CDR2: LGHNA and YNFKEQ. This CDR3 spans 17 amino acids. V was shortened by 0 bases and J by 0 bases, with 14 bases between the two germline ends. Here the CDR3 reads CASSQDLGVVLNTEAFF. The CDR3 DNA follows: TGTGCCAGCAGCCAAGATCTTGGAGTTGTCCTGAACACTGAAGCTTTCTTT.

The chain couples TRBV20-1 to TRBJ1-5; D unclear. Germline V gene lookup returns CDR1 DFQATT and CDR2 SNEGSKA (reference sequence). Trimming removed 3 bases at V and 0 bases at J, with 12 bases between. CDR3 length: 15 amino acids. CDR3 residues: CSASLSADSNQPQHF. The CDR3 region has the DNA TGCAGTGCTAGTTTGTCCGCGGATAGCAATCAGCCCCAGCATTTT.

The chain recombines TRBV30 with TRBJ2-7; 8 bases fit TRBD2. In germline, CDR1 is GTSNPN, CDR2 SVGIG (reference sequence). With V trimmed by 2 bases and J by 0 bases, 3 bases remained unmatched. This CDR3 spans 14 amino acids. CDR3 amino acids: CAWSFGGGSYEQYF. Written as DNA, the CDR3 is TGTGCCTGGAGTTTCGGGGGGGGCTCCTACGAGCAGTACTTC.

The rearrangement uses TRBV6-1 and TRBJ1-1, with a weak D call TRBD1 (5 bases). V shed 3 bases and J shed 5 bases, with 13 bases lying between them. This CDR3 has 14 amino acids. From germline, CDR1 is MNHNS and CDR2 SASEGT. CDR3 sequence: CASSDGGWSTEAFF. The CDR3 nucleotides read TGTGCCAGCAGTGACGGGGGGTGGAGTACTGAAGCTTTCTTT.

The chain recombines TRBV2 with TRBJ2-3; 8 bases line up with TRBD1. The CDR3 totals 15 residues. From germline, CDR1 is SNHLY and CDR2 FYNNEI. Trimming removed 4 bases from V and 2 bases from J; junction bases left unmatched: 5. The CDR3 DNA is TGTGCCAGCAGTGGCCTTCAGGGGGCCACAGATACGCAGTATTTT. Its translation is CASSGLQGATDTQYF.

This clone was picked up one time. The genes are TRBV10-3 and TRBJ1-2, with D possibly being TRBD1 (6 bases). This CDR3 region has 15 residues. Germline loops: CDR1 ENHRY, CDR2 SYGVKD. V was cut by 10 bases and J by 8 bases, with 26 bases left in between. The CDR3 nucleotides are TGTGCCACCATTCCGGGACATCCTGTAGAAATGGGCTACACCTTC. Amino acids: CATIPGHPVEMGYTF.

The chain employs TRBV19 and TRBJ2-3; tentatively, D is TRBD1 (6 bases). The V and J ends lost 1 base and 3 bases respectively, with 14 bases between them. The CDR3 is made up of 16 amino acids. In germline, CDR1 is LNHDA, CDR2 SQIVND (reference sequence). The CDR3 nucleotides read TGTGCCAGTAGTATAGGTTCAGGGGTAACAACAGATACGCAGTATTTT. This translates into CASSIGSGVTTDTQYF.

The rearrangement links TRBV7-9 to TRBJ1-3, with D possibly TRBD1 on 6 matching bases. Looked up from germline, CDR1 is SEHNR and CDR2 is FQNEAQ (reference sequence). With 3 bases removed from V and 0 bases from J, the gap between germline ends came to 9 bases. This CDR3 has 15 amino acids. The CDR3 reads CASSLRGTSGNTIYF. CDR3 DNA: TGTGCCAGCAGCTTGAGGGGGACCTCTGGAAACACCATATATTTT.

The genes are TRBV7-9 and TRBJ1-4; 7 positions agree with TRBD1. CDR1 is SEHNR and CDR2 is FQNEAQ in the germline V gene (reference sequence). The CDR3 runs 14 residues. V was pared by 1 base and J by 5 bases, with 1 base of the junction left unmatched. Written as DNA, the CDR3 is TGTGCCAGCAGCTTAGTGGGACAGAATGAAAAACTGTTTTTT. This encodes CASSLVGQNEKLFF.

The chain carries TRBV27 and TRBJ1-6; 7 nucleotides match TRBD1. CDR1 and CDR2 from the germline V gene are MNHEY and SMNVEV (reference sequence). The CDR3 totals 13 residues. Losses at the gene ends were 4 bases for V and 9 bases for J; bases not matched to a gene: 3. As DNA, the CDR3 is TGTGCCAGCAGTTGGGGGACAGTTTCACCCCTCCACTTT. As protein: CASSWGTVSPLHF.

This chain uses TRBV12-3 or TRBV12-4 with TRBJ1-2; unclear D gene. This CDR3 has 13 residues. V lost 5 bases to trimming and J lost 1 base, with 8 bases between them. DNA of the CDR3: TGTGCCAGCAGTACGCAGGTTAACTATGGCTACACCTTC. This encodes CASSTQVNYGYTF.

The CDR3 spells CATSETDSSHYNEQFF. For the CDR3, the DNA is TGTGCCACCAGTGAGACGGACAGCTCGCACTACAATGAGCAGTTCTTC. This rearrangement joins TRBV24-1 to TRBJ2-1, with a weak D call TRBD1 (6 bases). CDR1 and CDR2 (germline): KGHDR, SFDVKD. V lost 4 bases and J 3 bases, leaving 15 bases between the germline ends. The CDR3 length is 16 residues.

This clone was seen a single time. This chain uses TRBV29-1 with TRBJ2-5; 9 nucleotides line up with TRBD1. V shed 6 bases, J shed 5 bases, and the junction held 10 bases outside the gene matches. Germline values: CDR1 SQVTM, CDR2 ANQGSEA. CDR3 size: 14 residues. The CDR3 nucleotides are TGCAGCGTAGAGGGACAGGGATACGCGGAGACCCAGTACTTC. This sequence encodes CSVEGQGYAETQYF.

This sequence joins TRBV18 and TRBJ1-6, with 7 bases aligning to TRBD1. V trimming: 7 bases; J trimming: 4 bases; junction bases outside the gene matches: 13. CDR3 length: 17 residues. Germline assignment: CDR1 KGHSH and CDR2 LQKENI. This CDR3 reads CASLYPGQQTYNSPLHF. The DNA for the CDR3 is TGTGCCAGCTTGTATCCGGGACAGCAAACTTATAATTCACCCCTCCACTTT.

This CDR3 is CASSYSLGRKQYF. For the CDR3, the DNA is TGTGCCAGCAGTTACTCTCTGGGCAGGAAGCAGTACTTC. The gene calls are TRBV6-5 and TRBJ2-7, with D hard to call. Germline V gene sequence: CDR1 MNHEY, CDR2 SVGAGI. The CDR3 runs 13 residues. Trimming stripped 0 bases from V and 8 bases from J, with 11 bases between.

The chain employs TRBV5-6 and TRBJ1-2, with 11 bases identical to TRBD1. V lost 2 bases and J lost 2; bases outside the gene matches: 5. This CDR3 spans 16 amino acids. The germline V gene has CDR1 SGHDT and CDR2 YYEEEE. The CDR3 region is CASSLAGTGGNYGYTF. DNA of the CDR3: TGTGCCAGCAGCTTAGCCGGGACAGGGGGAAACTATGGCTACACCTTC.

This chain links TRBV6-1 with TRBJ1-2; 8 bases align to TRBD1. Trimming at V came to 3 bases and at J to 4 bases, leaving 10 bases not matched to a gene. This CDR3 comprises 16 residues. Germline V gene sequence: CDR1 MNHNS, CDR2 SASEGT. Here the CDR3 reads CASSEGPGGLGYGYTF. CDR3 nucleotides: TGTGCCAGCAGTGAGGGCCCAGGGGGCTTGGGCTATGGCTACACCTTC.

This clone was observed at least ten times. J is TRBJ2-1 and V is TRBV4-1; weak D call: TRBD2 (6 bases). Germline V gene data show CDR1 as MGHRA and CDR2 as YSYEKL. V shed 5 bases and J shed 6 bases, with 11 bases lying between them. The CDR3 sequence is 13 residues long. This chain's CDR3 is CASSFRESNEQFF. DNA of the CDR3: TGCGCCAGCAGCTTCCGGGAGTCCAATGAGCAGTTCTTC.

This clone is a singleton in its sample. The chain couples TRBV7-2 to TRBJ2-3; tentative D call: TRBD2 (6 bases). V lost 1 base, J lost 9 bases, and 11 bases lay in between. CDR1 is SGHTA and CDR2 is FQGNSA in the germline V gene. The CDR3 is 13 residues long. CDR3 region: CASSLEQRVTQYF. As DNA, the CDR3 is TGTGCCAGCAGCTTAGAACAGCGGGTAACGCAGTATTTT.

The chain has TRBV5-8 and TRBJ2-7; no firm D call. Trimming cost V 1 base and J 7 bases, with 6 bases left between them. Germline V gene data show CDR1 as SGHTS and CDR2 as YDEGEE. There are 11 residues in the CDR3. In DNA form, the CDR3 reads TGTGCCAGCAGCTTGTCCGGGGAGCAGTACTTC. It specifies CASSLSGEQYF.

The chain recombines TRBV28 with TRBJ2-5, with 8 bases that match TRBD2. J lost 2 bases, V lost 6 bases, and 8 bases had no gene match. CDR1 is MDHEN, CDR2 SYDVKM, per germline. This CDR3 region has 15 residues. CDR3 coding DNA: TGTGCCAGCAGCTCGGGGGGGAGGGAACAAGAGACCCAGTACTTC. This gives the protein CASSSGGREQETQYF.

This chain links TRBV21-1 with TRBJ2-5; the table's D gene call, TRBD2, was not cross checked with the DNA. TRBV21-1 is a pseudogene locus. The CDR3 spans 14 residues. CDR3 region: CASSKDPGSETQYF. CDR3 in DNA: TGTGCCAGCAGCAAAGACCCGGGGAGTGAGACCCAGTACTTC.

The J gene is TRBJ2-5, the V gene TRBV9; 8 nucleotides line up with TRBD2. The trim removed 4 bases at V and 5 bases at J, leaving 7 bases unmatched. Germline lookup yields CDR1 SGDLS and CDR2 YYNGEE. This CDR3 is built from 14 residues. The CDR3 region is CASSIGGAPETQYF. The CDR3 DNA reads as TGTGCCAGCAGCATCGGGGGGGCCCCGGAGACCCAGTACTTC.

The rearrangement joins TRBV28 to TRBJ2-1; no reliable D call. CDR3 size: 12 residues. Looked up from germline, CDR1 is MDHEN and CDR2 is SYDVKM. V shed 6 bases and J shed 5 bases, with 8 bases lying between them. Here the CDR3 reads CASSILHNEQFF. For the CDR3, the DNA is TGTGCCAGCAGCATTCTACACAATGAGCAGTTCTTC. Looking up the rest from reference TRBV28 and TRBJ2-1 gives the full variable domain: DVKVTQSSRYLVKRTGEKVFLECVQDMDHENMFWYRQDPGLGLRLIYFSYDVKMKEKGDIPEGYSVSREKKERFSLILESASTNQTSMYLCASSILHNEQFFGPGTRLTVL.

The CDR3 here is CASGDTVSYNEQFF. CDR3 DNA sequence: TGTGCCAGTGGGGACACTGTCTCCTACAATGAGCAGTTCTTC. V usage is TRBV19 and J usage is TRBJ2-1; a weak D match, TRBD1 (6 bases). The CDR3 length is 14 residues. Germline assignment: CDR1 LNHDA and CDR2 SQIVND (reference sequence). V lost 8 bases to trimming and J lost 0 bases, with 11 bases between them. Full variable domain (missing parts from reference TRBV19 and TRBJ2-1): DGGITQSPKYLFRKEGQNVTLSCEQNLNHDAMYWYRQDPGQGLRLIYYSQIVNDFQKGDIAEGYSVSREKKESFPLTVTSAQKNPTAFYLCASGDTVSYNEQFFGPGTRLTVL.

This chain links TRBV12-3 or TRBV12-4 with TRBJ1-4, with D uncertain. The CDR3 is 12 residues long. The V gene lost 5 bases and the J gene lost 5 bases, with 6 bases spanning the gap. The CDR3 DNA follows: TGTGCCAGCAGTCCCTACAATGAAAAACTGTTTTTT. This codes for CASSPYNEKLFF.

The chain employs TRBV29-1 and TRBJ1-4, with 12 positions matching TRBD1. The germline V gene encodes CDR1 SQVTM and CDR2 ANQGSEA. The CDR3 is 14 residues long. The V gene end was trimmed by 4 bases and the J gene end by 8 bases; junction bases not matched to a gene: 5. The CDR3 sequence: CSVGLGTGGEKLFF. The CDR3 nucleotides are TGCAGCGTTGGCCTTGGGACAGGGGGCGAAAAACTGTTTTTT.

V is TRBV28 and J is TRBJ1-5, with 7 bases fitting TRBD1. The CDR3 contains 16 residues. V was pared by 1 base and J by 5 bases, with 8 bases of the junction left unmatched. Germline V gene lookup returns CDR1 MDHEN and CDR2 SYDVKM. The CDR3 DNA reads TGTGCCAGCAGTTTATCAGGCCGTACAGGGGATCAGCCCCAGCATTTT. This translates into CASSLSGRTGDQPQHF.

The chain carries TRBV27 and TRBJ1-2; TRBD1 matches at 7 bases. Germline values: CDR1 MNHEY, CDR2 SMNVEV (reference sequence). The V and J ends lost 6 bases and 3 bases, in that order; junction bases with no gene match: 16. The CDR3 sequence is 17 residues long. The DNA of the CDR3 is TGTGCCAGCAGCTCGCATTTTGCAACAGGGGTTGACTATGGCTACACCTTC. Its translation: CASSSHFATGVDYGYTF.

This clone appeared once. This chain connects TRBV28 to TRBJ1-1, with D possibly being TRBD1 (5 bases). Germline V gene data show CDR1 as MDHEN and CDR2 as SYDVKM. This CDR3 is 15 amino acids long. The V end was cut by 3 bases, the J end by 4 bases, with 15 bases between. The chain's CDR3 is CASSLSGRGGTEAFF. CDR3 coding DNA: TGTGCCAGCAGTTTGTCAGGGCGGGGGGGCACTGAAGCTTTCTTT.

CDR3: CATSDPWDRGFQPQHF. In nucleotides, the CDR3 is TGTGCCACCAGTGACCCCTGGGACAGGGGATTTCAGCCCCAGCATTTT. The V gene is TRBV24-1, the J gene TRBJ1-5, with 10 bases identical to TRBD1. Germline lookup yields CDR1 KGHDR and CDR2 SFDVKD. CDR3 length: 16 residues. The junction had 8 bases not matched to a gene; V was cut back by 4 bases and J by 6 bases.